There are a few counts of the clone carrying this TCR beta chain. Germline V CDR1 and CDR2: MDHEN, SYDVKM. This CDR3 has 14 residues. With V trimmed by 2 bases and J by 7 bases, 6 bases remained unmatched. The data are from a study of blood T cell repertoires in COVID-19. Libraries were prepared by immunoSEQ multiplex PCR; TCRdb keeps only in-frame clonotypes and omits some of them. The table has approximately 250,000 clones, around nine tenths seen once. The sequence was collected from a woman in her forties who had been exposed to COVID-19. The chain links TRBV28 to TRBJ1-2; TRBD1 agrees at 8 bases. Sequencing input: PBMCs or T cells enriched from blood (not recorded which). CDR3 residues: CASSLTGTGIGYTF. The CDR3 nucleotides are TGTGCCAGCAGTTTAACCGGGACAGGTATTGGCTACACCTTC.